This T cell receptor beta chain was sequenced for a study of shared clonotypes between healthy human individuals. Study at large: Contributing individuals were two females and a few males aged 18 to 49. The study, taken as a whole, reports: Rarefaction gave evidence that sorted-subset sequencing remained incomplete despite large depth.

The CDR3 has 15 amino acids. The germline V gene has CDR1 SGHRS and CDR2 YFSETQ. V trimming: 4 bases; J trimming: 0 bases; junction bases outside the gene matches: 6. A note on this clone: The antigen is unknown.

Sequenced by immunoSEQ multiplex PCR; TCRdb stores in-frame clones only, minus some. The repertoire holds approximately 2,200,000 clones, with 85% to 95% as singletons. Cells designated naive CD8 were CD45RO-negative and were positively selected for CCR7, with terminally differentiated effector memory CD45RA+ cells excluded. The chain uses TRBV5-1 and TRBJ1-1; 7 bases line up with TRBD1. This clonotype was sampled from a man between 18 and 29 years old in good health. Some clones in this sample may be carry-over from other donors' samples. The specimen sequenced was naive CD8+ T cells from PBMCs. Here the CDR3 DNA reads TGCGCCAGCAGCCCGACAGGGTTAATGAACACTGAAGCTTTCTTT. This translates into CASSPTGLMNTEAFF.